The present T cell receptor (beta chain) was sequenced within a study of OX40 agonist ivuxolimab in advanced cancers. Study conclusions and caveats: On average, CD8+ T cells had more expanded clones than CD4+. Both blood CD4+ and CD8+ T cells showed clonal growth by week 6 at 0.1 to 3.0 mg/kg.

Sequenced by immunoSEQ multiplex PCR; TCRdb stores in-frame clones only, minus some. The profile shows around 58,000 clones, 75% to 90% of them singletons. Comment on this clone: Its antigen is unknown.

This receptor was identified in an adult with an advanced solid tumor such as melanoma, head and neck, liver or kidney cancer. The specimen was CD4+ or CD8+ T cells sorted from blood, collected in a trial of the OX40 agonist ivuxolimab.

CDR3 nucleotide sequence: TGTGCCAGCAGTTCGGGACATTATACGGGACTGTTTTTT. This gives the protein CASSSGHYTGLFF. This rearrangement joins TRBV28 to TRBJ1-4; tentatively, D is TRBD1 (6 bases). Per germline, CDR1 MDHEN and CDR2 SYDVKM. This CDR3 region has 13 residues. V was shortened by 4 bases and J by 13 bases, with 16 bases between the two germline ends.